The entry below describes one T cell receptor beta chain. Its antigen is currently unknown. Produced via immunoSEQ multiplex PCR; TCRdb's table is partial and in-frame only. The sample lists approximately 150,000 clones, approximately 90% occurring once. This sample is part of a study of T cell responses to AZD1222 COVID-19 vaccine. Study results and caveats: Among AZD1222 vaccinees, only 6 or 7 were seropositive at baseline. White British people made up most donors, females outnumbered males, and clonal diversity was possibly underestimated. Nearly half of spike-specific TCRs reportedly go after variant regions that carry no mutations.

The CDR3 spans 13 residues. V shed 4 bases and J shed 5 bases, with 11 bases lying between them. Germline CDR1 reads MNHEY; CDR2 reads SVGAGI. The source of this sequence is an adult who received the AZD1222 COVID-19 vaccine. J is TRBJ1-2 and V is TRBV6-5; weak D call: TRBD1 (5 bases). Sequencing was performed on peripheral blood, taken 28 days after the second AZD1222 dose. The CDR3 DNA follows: TGTGCCAGCAGTTTACAGGAGGCATATGGCTACACCTTC. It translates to CASSLQEAYGYTF.